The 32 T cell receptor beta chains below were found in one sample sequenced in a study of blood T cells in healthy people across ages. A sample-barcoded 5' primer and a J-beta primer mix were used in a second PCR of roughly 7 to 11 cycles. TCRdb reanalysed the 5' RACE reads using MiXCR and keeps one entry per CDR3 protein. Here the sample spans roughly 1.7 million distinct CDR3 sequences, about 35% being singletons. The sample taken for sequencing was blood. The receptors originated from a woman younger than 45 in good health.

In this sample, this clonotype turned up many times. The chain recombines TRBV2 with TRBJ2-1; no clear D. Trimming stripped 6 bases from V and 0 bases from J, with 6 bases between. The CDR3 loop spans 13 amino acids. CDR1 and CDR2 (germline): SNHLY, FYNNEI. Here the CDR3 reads CASRESSYNEQFF. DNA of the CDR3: TGTGCCAGCAGGGAGAGCTCCTACAATGAGCAGTTCTTC.

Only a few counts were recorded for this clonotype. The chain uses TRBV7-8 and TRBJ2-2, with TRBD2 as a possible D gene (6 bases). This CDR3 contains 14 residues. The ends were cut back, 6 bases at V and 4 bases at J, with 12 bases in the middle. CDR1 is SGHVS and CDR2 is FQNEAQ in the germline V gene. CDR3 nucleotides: TGTGCCAGCAGACCGGGAGCATCCACCGGGGAGCTGTTTTTT. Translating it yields CASRPGASTGELFF.

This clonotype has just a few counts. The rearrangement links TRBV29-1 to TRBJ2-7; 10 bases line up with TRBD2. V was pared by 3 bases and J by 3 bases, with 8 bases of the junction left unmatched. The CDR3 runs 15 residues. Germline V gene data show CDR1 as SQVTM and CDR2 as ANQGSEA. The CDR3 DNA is TGCAGCGTTGAGGCCATTATAGCGGGGGGCTACGAGCAGTACTTC. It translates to CSVEAIIAGGYEQYF.

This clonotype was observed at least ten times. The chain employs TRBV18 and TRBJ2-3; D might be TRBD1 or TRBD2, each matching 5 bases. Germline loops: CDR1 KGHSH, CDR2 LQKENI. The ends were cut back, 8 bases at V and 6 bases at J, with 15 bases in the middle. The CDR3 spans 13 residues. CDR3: CASSPPGRDTQYF. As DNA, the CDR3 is TGTGCCAGCAGTCCCCCGGGACGGGATACGCAGTATTTT.

For the CDR3, the DNA is TGTGCCAGCTCAGGGGGACAGGAAAAGCAGTACTTC. Translating gives CASSGGQEKQYF. V usage is TRBV6-6 and J usage is TRBJ2-5, with TRBD1 matching over 8 bases. The V gene's germline CDR1 is MNHNY and CDR2 SVGAGI (reference sequence). The ends lost 8 bases at V and 11 bases at J; junction bases unmatched: 10. CDR3 size: 12 residues.

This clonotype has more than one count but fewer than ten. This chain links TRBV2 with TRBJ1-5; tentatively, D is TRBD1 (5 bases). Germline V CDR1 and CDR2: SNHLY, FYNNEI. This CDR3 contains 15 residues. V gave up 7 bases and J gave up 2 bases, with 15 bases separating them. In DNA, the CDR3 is TGTGCCAGCACCCCGGGGCATTACGGCAATCAGCCCCAGCATTTT. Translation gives CASTPGHYGNQPQHF.

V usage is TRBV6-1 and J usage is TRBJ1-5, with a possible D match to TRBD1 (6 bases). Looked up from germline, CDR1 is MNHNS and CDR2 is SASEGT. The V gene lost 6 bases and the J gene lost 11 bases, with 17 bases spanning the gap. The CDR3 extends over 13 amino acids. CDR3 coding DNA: TGTGCCAGCAGACAGGGAGAGCGATCAGCCCAGCATTTT. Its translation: CASRQGERSAQHF.

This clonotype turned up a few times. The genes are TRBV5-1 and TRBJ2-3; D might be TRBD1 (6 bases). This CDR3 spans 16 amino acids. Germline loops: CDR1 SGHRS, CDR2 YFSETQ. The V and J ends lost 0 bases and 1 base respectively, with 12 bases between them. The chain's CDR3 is CASSLGRGFGTDTQYF. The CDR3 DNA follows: TGCGCCAGCAGCTTGGGCAGGGGTTTCGGCACAGATACGCAGTATTTT.

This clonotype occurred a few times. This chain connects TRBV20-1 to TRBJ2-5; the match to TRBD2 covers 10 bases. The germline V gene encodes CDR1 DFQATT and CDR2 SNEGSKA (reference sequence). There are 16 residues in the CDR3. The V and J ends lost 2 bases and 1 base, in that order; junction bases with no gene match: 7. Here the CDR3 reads CSARNRTSGLQETQYF. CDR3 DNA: TGCAGTGCTAGAAATAGGACTAGCGGACTCCAAGAGACCCAGTACTTC.

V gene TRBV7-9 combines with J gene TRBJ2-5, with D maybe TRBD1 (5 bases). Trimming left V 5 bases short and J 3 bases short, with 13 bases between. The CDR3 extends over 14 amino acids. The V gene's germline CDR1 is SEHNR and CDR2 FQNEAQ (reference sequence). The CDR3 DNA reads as TGTGCCAGCAGCAAAGGGGCGTCAGAAGAGACCCAGTACTTC. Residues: CASSKGASEETQYF.

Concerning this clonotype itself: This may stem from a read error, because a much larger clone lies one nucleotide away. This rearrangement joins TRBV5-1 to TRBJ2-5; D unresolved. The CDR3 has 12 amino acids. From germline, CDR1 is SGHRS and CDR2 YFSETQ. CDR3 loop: CANSLVEETQYF. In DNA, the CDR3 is TGCGCCAACAGCTTGGTAGAAGAGACCCAGTACTTC.

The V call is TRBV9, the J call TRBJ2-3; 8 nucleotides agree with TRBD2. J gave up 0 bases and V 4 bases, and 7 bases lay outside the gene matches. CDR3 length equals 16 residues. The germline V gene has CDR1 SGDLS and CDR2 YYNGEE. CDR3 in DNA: TGTGCCAGCAGCCCCGGGGGGGGCCCTAGCACAGATACGCAGTATTTT. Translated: CASSPGGGPSTDTQYF. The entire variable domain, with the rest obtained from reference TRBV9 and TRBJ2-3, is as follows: DSGVTQTPKHLITATGQRVTLRCSPRSGDLSVYWYQQSLDQGLQFLIQYYNGEERAKGNILERFSAQQFPDLHSELNLSSLELGDSALYFCASSPGGGPSTDTQYFGPGTRLTVL.

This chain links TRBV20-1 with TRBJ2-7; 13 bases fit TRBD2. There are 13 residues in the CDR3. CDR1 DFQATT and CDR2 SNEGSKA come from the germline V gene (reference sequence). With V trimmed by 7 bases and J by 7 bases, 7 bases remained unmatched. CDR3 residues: CSVPLAGGREQYF. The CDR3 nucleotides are TGCAGTGTACCACTAGCGGGAGGGAGAGAGCAGTACTTC.

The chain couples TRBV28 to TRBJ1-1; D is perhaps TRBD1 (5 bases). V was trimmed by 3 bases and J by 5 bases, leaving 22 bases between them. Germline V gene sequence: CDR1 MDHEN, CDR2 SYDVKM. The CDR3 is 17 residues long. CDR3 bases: TGTGCCAGCAGTTTCGTTTGGGCAGGGACGGGGTCGACTGAAGCTTTCTTT. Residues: CASSFVWAGTGSTEAFF.

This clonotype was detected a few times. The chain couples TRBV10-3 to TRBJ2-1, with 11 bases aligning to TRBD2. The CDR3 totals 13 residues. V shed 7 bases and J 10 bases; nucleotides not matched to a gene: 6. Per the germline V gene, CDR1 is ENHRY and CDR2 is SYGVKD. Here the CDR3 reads CAINTSGRTEQFF. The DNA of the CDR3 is TGTGCCATCAACACTAGCGGGAGAACGGAGCAGTTCTTC.

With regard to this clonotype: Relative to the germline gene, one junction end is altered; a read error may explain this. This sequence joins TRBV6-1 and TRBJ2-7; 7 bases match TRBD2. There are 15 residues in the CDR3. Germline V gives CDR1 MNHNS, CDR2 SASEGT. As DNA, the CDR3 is TGTGCCAGCAGTTATGGACTAGTGGGCTCCTACGAGCAGCACTTC. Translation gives CASSYGLVGSYEQHF.

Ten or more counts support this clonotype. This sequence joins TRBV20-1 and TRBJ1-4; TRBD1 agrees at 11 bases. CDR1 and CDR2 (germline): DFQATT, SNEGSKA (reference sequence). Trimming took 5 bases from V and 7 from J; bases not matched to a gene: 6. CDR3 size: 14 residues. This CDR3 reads CSASPGQGVEKLFF. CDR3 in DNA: TGCAGTGCTTCACCGGGACAGGGGGTTGAAAAACTGTTTTTT.

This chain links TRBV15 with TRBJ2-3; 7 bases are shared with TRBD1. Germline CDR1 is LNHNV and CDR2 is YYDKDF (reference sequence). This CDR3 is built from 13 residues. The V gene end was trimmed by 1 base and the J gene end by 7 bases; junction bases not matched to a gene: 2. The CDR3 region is CATSRATGYTQYF. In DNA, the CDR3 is TGTGCCACCAGCAGAGCGACAGGGTATACGCAGTATTTT.

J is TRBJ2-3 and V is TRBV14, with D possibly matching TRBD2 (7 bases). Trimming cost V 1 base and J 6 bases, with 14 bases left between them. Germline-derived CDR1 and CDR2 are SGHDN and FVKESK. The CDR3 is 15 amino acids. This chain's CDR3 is CASSQVGGRMDTQYF. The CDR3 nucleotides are TGTGCCAGCAGCCAAGTGGGGGGGCGCATGGATACGCAGTATTTT.

The chain's CDR3 is CASSRDAGANVLTF. The CDR3 DNA is TGTGCCAGCAGTCGGGACGCTGGGGCCAACGTCCTGACTTTC. The V and J genes are TRBV5-4 and TRBJ2-6, with D possibly being TRBD1 or TRBD2 (5 bases each). CDR3 length: 14 residues. V was shortened by 5 bases and J by 2 bases, with 8 bases between the two germline ends. Germline V gives CDR1 SGHNT, CDR2 YYREEE (reference sequence).

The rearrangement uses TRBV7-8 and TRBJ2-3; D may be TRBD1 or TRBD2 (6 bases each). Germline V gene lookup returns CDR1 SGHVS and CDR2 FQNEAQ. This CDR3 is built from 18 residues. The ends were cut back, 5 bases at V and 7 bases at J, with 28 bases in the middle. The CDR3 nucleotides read TGTGCCAGCAGCCCGGGGGCTGGCGGGTGGAGAGGGGGGAATACGCAGTATTTT. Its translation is CASSPGAGGWRGGNTQYF.

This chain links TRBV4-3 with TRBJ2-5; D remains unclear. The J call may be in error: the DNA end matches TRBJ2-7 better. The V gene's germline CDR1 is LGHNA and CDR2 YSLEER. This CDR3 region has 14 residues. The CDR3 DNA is TGCGCCAGCAGCCAAGCCCGTTCCGACTACGAGCAGTACTTC. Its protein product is CASSQARSDYEQYF.

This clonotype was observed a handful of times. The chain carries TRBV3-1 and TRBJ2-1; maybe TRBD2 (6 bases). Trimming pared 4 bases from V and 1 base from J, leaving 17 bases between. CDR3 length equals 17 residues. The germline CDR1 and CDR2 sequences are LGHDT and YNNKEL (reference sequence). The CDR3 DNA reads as TGTGCCAGCAGCCCGCTATTGGGACTCGCTTCCTACAATGAGCAGTTCTTC. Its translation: CASSPLLGLASYNEQFF.

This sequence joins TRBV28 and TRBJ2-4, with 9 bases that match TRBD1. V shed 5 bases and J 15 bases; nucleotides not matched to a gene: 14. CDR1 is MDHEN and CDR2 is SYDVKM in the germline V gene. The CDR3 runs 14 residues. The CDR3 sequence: CASSTDRGSGVWYF. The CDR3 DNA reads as TGTGCCAGCAGTACCGACAGGGGGTCGGGTGTGTGGTACTTC.

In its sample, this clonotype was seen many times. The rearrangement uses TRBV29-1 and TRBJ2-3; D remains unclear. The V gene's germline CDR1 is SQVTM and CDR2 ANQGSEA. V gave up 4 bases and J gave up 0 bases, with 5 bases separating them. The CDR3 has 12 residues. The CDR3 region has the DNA TGCAGCGTTGCGCCCAGCACAGATACGCAGTATTTT. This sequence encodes CSVAPSTDTQYF.

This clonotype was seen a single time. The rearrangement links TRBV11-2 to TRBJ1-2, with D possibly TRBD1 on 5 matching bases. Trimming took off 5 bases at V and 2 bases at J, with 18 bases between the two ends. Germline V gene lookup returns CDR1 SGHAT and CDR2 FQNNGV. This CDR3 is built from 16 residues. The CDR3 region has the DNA TGTGCCAGCAGCCCTCAGGGCGGCGGAATAAACTATGGCTACACCTTC. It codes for CASSPQGGGINYGYTF.

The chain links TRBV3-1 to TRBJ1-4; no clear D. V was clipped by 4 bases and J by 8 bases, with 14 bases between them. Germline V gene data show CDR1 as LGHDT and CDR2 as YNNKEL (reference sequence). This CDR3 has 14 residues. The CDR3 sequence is CASSLGGGGEKLFF. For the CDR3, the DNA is TGTGCCAGCAGCCTAGGTGGAGGCGGAGAAAAACTGTTTTTT.

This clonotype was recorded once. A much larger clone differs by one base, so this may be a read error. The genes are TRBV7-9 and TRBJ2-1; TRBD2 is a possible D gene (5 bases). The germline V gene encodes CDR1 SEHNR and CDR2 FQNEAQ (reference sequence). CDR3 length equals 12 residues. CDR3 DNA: TGTGCCTGCAGCAGGACTGGATATGAGCAGTTCTTC. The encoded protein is CACSRTGYEQFF.

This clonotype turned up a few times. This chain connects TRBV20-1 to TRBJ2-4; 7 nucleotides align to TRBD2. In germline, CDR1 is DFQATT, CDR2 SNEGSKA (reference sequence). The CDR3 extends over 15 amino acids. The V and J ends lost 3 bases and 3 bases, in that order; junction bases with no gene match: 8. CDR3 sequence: CSASGSSGYKNIQYF. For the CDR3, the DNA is TGCAGTGCTAGTGGTTCTAGCGGATACAAAAACATTCAGTACTTC.

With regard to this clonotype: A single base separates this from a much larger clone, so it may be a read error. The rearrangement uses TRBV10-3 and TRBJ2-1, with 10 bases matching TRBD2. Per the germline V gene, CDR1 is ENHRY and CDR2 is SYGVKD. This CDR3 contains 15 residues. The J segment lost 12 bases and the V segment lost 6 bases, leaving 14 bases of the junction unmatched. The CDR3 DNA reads TGTGCCATCAGCCCCGGGGCTAGCGGGGGCGGTGGGCAGTTCTTC. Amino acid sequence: CAISPGASGGGGQFF.

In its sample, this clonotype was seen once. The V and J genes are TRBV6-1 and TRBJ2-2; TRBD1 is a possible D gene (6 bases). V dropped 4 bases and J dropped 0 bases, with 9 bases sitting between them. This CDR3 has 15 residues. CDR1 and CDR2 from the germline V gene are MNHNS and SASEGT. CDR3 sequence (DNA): TGTGCCAGCAGTGCGCGACAGGCGAACACCGGGGAGCTGTTTTTT. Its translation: CASSARQANTGELFF.

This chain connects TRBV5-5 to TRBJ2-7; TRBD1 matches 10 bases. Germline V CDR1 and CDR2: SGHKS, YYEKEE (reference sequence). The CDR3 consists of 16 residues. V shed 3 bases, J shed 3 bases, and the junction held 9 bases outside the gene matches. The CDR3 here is CASSWDRGMTGYEQYF. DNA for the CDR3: TGTGCCAGCAGCTGGGACAGGGGAATGACCGGCTACGAGCAGTACTTC.